This TCR beta chain is from a study of T-cell reconstitution after alpha-beta-depleted transplantation in children. The table lists this clonotype with many counts. What it recognizes is unknown. Study conclusions and caveats: A year post-transplant, T-cell counts and diversity derived mostly from newly produced T cells. Surviving thymic progenitors and recipient T cells were the source of high TCRbeta diversity at day 60 in some patients. Reported findings indicate that, about two months after transplant, alpha-beta T cells came from several hundred expanded clones, which were derived from non-depleted graft cells.

Losses at the gene ends were 0 bases for V and 6 bases for J; bases not matched to a gene: 2. Germline loops: CDR1 SGHRS, CDR2 YFSETQ. The CDR3 is made up of 14 amino acids. A TCRbeta library incorporating unique molecular identifiers was prepared. One entry per CDR3 protein, called by TCRdb with MiXCR from the PCR reads. The data hold 780,000 or so distinct CDR3 sequences, with approximately 15% observed a single time. The sequences come from PBMCs, mostly from graft donor cells, collected 360 days after TCRalphabeta/CD19-depleted stem cell transplant. This rearrangement joins TRBV5-1 to TRBJ2-1; 8 nucleotides match TRBD1. This TCR derives from a male patient younger than 18 who had a stem cell transplant for acute lymphoblastic leukemia, so the T cells may come from the graft donor. DNA of the CDR3: TGCGCCAGCAGCTTGGTGGACAGGGCCAATGAGCAGTTCTTC. Its translation is CASSLVDRANEQFF.